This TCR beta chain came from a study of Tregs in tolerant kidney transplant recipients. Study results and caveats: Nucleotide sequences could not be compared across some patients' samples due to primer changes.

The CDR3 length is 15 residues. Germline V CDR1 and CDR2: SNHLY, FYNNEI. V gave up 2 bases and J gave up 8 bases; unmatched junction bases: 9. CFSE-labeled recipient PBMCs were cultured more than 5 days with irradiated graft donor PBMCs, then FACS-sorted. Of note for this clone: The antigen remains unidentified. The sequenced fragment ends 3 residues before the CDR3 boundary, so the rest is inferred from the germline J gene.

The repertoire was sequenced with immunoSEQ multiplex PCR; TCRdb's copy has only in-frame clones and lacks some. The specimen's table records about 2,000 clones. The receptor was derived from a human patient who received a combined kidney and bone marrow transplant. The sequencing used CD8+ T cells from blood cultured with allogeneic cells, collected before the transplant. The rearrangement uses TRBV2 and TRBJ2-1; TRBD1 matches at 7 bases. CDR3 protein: CASSEWGTAYDEQFF. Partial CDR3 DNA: TGTGCCAGCAGTGAATGGGGGACAGCGTACGATGAG.